These 2 T cell receptor beta chains came from one sample sequenced in a study of blood T cell repertoires in COVID-19. Clones were sequenced by immunoSEQ multiplex PCR, and TCRdb holds only the in-frame ones, with some missing. This table holds approximately 470,000 clones, roughly 90% found once. The sample was PBMCs or T cells enriched from blood (not recorded which). The source of these receptors is a woman between 18 and 29 years old who had recovered from COVID-19.

The V call is TRBV5-5, the J call TRBJ1-5; 8 bases align to TRBD1. The V gene end was trimmed by 3 bases and the J gene end by 0 bases; junction bases not matched to a gene: 8. The CDR3 covers 17 residues. Germline V gene lookup returns CDR1 SGHKS and CDR2 YYEKEE (reference sequence). The CDR3 DNA reads TGTGCCAGCAGCTGGGGGGACAGGCAGTATAGCAATCAGCCCCAGCATTTT. This sequence encodes CASSWGDRQYSNQPQHF.

This rearrangement joins TRBV7-9 to TRBJ1-5; the D is unclear. This CDR3 region has 15 residues. V lost 1 base and J 4 bases, leaving 11 bases between the germline ends. The germline V gene encodes CDR1 SEHNR and CDR2 FQNEAQ (reference sequence). This CDR3 reads CASSLDYTANQPQHF. In nucleotides, the CDR3 is TGTGCCAGCAGCTTAGATTATACAGCTAATCAGCCCCAGCATTTT.